The 20 T cell receptor beta chains reported below all come from one sample, sequenced in a study of T cell responses to AZD1222 COVID-19 vaccine. Here immunoSEQ multiplex PCR was the method, and the copy in TCRdb shows in-frame clones only, minus some. The table shows about 140,000 clones, with about 92% occurring only once. The material sequenced was peripheral blood, taken on day 0 of AZD1222 vaccination. These receptors all stem from an adult in good health.

The J gene is TRBJ1-4, the V gene TRBV7-9; D is ambiguous. The CDR3 is 13 amino acids. Looked up from germline, CDR1 is SEHNR and CDR2 is FQNEAQ (reference sequence). V lost 0 bases to trimming and J lost 11 bases, with 10 bases between them. The CDR3 DNA reads as TGTGCCAGCAGCTTAGCGGATCGGGCGAAACTGTTTTTT. Encoded protein: CASSLADRAKLFF.

The sample holds one count of this clone. The chain carries TRBV6-6 and TRBJ2-1; 9 nucleotides match TRBD1. The CDR3 extends over 15 amino acids. Unmatched junction bases numbered 4, after V lost 5 bases and J lost 2 bases. Germline-derived CDR1 and CDR2 are MNHNY and SVGAGI (reference sequence). CDR3 sequence reads: CASSPRTGAYNEQFF. CDR3 coding DNA: TGTGCCAGCAGTCCTCGGACAGGGGCCTACAATGAGCAGTTCTTC.

This chain links TRBV7-2 with TRBJ1-2, with unresolved D. V dropped 1 base and J dropped 5 bases, with 8 bases sitting between them. Per germline, CDR1 SGHTA and CDR2 FQGNSA. The CDR3 runs 13 residues. CDR3 amino acids: CASSLDPGYGYTF. The CDR3 DNA sequence: TGTGCCAGCAGCTTAGATCCCGGATATGGCTACACCTTC. Drawing the rest from reference TRBV7-2 and TRBJ1-2, the complete variable domain is GAGVSQSPSNKVTEKGKDVELRCDPISGHTALYWYRQSLGQGLEFLIYFQGNSAPDKSGLPSDRFSAERTGGSVSTLTIQRTQQEDSAVYLCASSLDPGYGYTFGSGTRLTVV.

The rearrangement uses TRBV6-5 and TRBJ1-2; the match to TRBD1 covers 7 bases. V lost 0 bases to trimming and J lost 6 bases; unmatched junction nucleotides: 4. CDR3 length: 14 residues. Germline-derived CDR1 and CDR2 are MNHEY and SVGAGI. DNA for the CDR3: TGTGCCAGCAGTTACTCACAGACAGGGAATGGCTACACCTTC. Translated, it gives CASSYSQTGNGYTF.

J is TRBJ2-3 and V is TRBV19; D ambiguous. The CDR3 is 14 amino acids. Trimming removed 3 bases at V and 6 bases at J, with 13 bases between. The germline gives CDR1 LNHDA, CDR2 SQIVND (reference sequence). The CDR3 loop is CASSMWQPMDTQYF. In nucleotides, the CDR3 is TGTGCCAGTAGTATGTGGCAGCCGATGGATACGCAGTATTTT.

This clone was detected once. The J gene is TRBJ2-5, the V gene TRBV11-1, with D possibly TRBD2 on 6 matching bases. Germline V gene data show CDR1 as SGHAT and CDR2 as FQDESV (reference sequence). This CDR3 is 16 amino acids long. Trimming took off 2 bases at V and 4 bases at J, with 17 bases between the two ends. CDR3 nucleotide sequence: TGTGCCAGCAGCTTACGGGGCGGGCACGGGAGAGAGACCCAGTACTTC. Encoded protein: CASSLRGGHGRETQYF. The variable domain in full, completed from reference TRBV11-1 and TRBJ2-5, reads EAEVAQSPRYKITEKSQAVAFWCDPISGHATLYWYRQILGQGPELLVQFQDESVVDDSQLPKDRFSAERLKGVDSTLKIQPAELGDSAMYLCASSLRGGHGRETQYFGPGTRLLVL.

The genes are TRBV7-3 and TRBJ1-6; D uncertain. CDR3 length: 17 amino acids. V was shortened by 4 bases and J by 8 bases, with 21 bases between the two germline ends. Germline CDR1 is SGHTA and CDR2 is FQGTGA. The CDR3 DNA sequence: TGTGCCAGCAGCTCCCTCGGCACCAGGACGTACCATTCACCCCTCCACTTT. It yields the protein CASSSLGTRTYHSPLHF.

The rearrangement uses TRBV9 and TRBJ1-2; unclear D gene. CDR1 and CDR2 (germline): SGDLS, YYNGEE. Trimming pared 0 bases from V and 8 bases from J, leaving 14 bases between. This CDR3 contains 14 residues. CDR3 coding DNA: TGTGCCAGCAGCGTAGGTATGGGGATGGGAGGCTACACCTTC. It is translated as CASSVGMGMGGYTF.

The DNA for the CDR3 is TGTGCCAGCAGTGAAGGGGGCGAGGGGACTGAAGCTTTCTTT. It yields the protein CASSEGGEGTEAFF. The chain employs TRBV6-1 and TRBJ1-1; a possible D gene is TRBD1 (5 bases). The CDR3 sequence is 14 residues long. Germline V gives CDR1 MNHNS, CDR2 SASEGT. V lost 1 base to trimming and J lost 5 bases, with 11 bases between them.

The chain combines TRBV9 with TRBJ1-3; D unclear. Germline lookup yields CDR1 SGDLS and CDR2 YYNGEE. The CDR3 sequence is 15 residues long. The V and J ends lost 2 bases and 7 bases respectively, with 16 bases between them. Written as DNA, the CDR3 is TGTGCCAGCAGCGTGTCTCTCCCGTACGACAACACCATATATTTT. This translates into CASSVSLPYDNTIYF.

The CDR3 protein is CASSPRGSNYGYTF. The CDR3 DNA reads as TGTGCCAGCAGCCCTAGGGGGTCTAACTATGGCTACACCTTC. The chain couples TRBV7-9 to TRBJ1-2; perhaps TRBD1 as D (6 bases). This CDR3 contains 14 residues. Germline CDR1 and CDR2: SEHNR and FQNEAQ (reference sequence). The V gene lost 5 bases and the J gene lost 0 bases, with 10 bases spanning the gap.

This clone was counted once. The V and J genes are TRBV5-1 and TRBJ2-3; the D gene is possibly TRBD2 (5 bases). The CDR3 is 15 residues long. Germline CDR1 SGHRS, CDR2 YFSETQ. V dropped 6 bases and J dropped 2 bases, with 16 bases sitting between them. As DNA, the CDR3 is TGCGCCAGCATCTTAGAGGGTGCCCACACAGATACGCAGTATTTT. It yields the protein CASILEGAHTDTQYF. Combining the CDR3 with reference TRBV5-1 and TRBJ2-3 gives the whole variable domain KAGVTQTPRYLIKTRGQQVTLSCSPISGHRSVSWYQQTPGQGLQFLFEYFSETQRNKGNFPGRFSGRQFSNSRSEMNVSTLELGDSALYLCASILEGAHTDTQYFGPGTRLTVL.

J is TRBJ1-5 and V is TRBV19, with 12 bases identical to TRBD1. The CDR3 spans 16 residues. With V trimmed by 0 bases and J by 5 bases, 2 bases remained unmatched. From germline, CDR1 is LNHDA and CDR2 SQIVND (reference sequence). CDR3 sequence (DNA): TGTGCCAGTAGTATAGAGGGACAGGGGGCTTATCAGCCCCAGCATTTT. It translates to CASSIEGQGAYQPQHF.

This sequence joins TRBV9 and TRBJ2-2; 7 bases match TRBD2. The J segment lost 1 base and the V segment lost 2 bases, leaving 5 bases of the junction unmatched. The CDR3 contains 16 residues. Germline lookup yields CDR1 SGDLS and CDR2 YYNGEE. Here the CDR3 reads CASSVGGRVNTGELFF. DNA for the CDR3: TGTGCCAGCAGCGTCGGTGGGAGGGTGAACACCGGGGAGCTGTTTTTT.

This chain uses TRBV12-3 or TRBV12-4 with TRBJ1-1; no reliable D call. Trimming left V 8 bases short and J 4 bases short, with 14 bases between. CDR3 length: 13 residues. Here the CDR3 reads CASAQFQVTEAFF. The CDR3, as DNA: TGTGCCAGCGCACAATTTCAAGTCACTGAAGCTTTCTTT.

The V call is TRBV19, the J call TRBJ2-7; the match to TRBD1 covers 9 bases. Germline V gene lookup returns CDR1 LNHDA and CDR2 SQIVND (reference sequence). The CDR3 runs to 14 residues. The V gene end was trimmed by 5 bases and the J gene end by 2 bases; junction bases not matched to a gene: 4. CDR3 coding DNA: TGTGCCAGTAGTCTAGGGACAGGGACCTACGAGCAGTACTTC. Its translation is CASSLGTGTYEQYF. The variable domain in full, completed from reference TRBV19 and TRBJ2-7, reads DGGITQSPKYLFRKEGQNVTLSCEQNLNHDAMYWYRQDPGQGLRLIYYSQIVNDFQKGDIAEGYSVSREKKESFPLTVTSAQKNPTAFYLCASSLGTGTYEQYFGPGTRLTVT.

The gene calls are TRBV18 and TRBJ1-1, with D possibly being TRBD1 (6 bases). With 6 bases removed from V and 2 bases from J, the gap between germline ends came to 16 bases. Germline lookup yields CDR1 KGHSH and CDR2 LQKENI. The CDR3 sequence is 15 residues long. The CDR3 spells CASSPRTEVNTEAFF. The CDR3 coding sequence is TGTGCCAGCTCTCCGAGGACAGAAGTAAACACTGAAGCTTTCTTT.

V gene TRBV7-9 combines with J gene TRBJ1-1, with 7 positions matching TRBD1. The ends lost 5 bases at V and 3 bases at J; junction bases unmatched: 6. The germline V gene encodes CDR1 SEHNR and CDR2 FQNEAQ (reference sequence). The CDR3 extends over 14 amino acids. CDR3 in DNA: TGTGCCAGCAGCGCACAGGGGTCTTACACTGAAGCTTTCTTT. As protein: CASSAQGSYTEAFF.

V and J are TRBV12-3 or TRBV12-4 and TRBJ1-2; D remains unclear. Deletions cut 7 bases from V and 6 bases from J, with 15 bases between. The CDR3 runs to 13 residues. The CDR3: CASTSDHQHGYTF. In DNA, the CDR3 is TGTGCCAGCACCTCGGACCACCAGCATGGCTACACCTTC.

This rearrangement joins TRBV18 to TRBJ1-1; D unclear. This CDR3 contains 14 residues. Germline assignment: CDR1 KGHSH and CDR2 LQKENI. The V gene lost 3 bases and the J gene lost 1 base, with 9 bases spanning the gap. The DNA for the CDR3 is TGTGCCAGCTCACCCAAACAGCGGAACACTGAAGCTTTCTTT. This sequence encodes CASSPKQRNTEAFF.